This T cell receptor beta chain was captured by sequencing in a study of cytomegalovirus exposure and HLA in healthy donors. General study findings and limits: Previously analyzed data showed that most TCR beta V segments were productive at a frequency of about 87% or about 30%. When a later analysis compared HLA-associated TCR beta chains with equally common others, the HLA-associated chains turned out to be more clonally expanded and to have lower generation probabilities.

Both 60 Vbeta primers and 13 Jbeta primers went into the PCR. Profiled with immunoSEQ multiplex PCR; TCRdb holds only in-frame clones, not every one. The sample contains 120,000 or so clones, around 80% of which appear only once. Remarks on this clone: Its target is not known.

V lost 5 bases, J lost 5 bases, and 9 bases lay in between. The CDR3 has 12 residues. From germline, CDR1 is SGHAT and CDR2 FQDESV (reference sequence). J is TRBJ1-2 and V is TRBV11-1; D ambiguous. The source is a man aged 25-45 years in good health and CMV-seropositive. Source material: PBMCs. For the CDR3, the DNA is TGTGCCAGCAGCGCACGAGAGTATGGCTACACCTTC. Residues: CASSAREYGYTF. The whole variable domain, remainder taken from reference TRBV11-1 and TRBJ1-2, is EAEVAQSPRYKITEKSQAVAFWCDPISGHATLYWYRQILGQGPELLVQFQDESVVDDSQLPKDRFSAERLKGVDSTLKIQPAELGDSAMYLCASSAREYGYTFGSGTRLTVV.